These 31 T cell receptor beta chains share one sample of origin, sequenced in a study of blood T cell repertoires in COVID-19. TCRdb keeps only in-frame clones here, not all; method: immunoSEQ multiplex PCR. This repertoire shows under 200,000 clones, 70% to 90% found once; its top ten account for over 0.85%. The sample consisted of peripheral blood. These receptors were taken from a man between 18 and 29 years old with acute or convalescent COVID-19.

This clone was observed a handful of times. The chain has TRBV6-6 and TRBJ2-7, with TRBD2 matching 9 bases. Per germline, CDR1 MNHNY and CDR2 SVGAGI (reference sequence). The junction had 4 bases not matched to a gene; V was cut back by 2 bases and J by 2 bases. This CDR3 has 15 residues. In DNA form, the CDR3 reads TGTGCCAGCAGTTACAAGGCTAGCGGGGCCTACGAGCAGTACGTC. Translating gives CASSYKASGAYEQYV.

The CDR3 is CASSPGGGNQPQHF. The CDR3 coding sequence is TGTGCCAGCTCACCAGGGGGCGGCAATCAGCCCCAGCATTTT. This chain links TRBV18 with TRBJ1-5; TRBD1 might be the D (6 bases). The CDR3 totals 14 residues. CDR1 and CDR2 from the germline V gene are KGHSH and LQKENI. Trimming removed 2 bases from V and 2 bases from J, with 7 bases in between.

As DNA, the CDR3 is TGTGCCAGCAGCTTAATTAGCGGGGGGTGGAATGAGCAGTTCTTC. This encodes CASSLISGGWNEQFF. The chain links TRBV7-9 to TRBJ2-1; 10 bases line up with TRBD2. With V trimmed by 2 bases and J by 7 bases, 5 bases remained unmatched. In germline, CDR1 is SEHNR, CDR2 FQNEAQ (reference sequence). This CDR3 comprises 15 residues.

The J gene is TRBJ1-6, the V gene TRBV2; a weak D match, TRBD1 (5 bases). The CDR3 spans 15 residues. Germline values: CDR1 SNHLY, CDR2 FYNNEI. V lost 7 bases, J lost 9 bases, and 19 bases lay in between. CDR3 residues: CASNDRRASGSPLHF. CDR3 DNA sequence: TGTGCCAGCAACGACAGACGGGCCTCTGGTTCACCCCTCCACTTT.

The CDR3 reads CASSQGGGKLFF. In nucleotides, the CDR3 is TGCGCCAGCAGCCAAGGGGGCGGAAAACTGTTTTTT. The rearrangement uses TRBV4-1 and TRBJ1-4; D perhaps matches TRBD1 (5 bases). The CDR3 has 12 amino acids. Trimming cost V 1 base and J 10 bases, with 7 bases left between them. Germline V gene lookup returns CDR1 MGHRA and CDR2 YSYEKL.

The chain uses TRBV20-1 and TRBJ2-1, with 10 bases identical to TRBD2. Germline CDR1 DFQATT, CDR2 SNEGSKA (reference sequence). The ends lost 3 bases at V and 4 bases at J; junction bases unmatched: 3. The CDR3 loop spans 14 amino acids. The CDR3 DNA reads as TGCAGTGCTAGTGGTAGCGGGGGGTACAATGAGCAGTTCTTC. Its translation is CSASGSGGYNEQFF.

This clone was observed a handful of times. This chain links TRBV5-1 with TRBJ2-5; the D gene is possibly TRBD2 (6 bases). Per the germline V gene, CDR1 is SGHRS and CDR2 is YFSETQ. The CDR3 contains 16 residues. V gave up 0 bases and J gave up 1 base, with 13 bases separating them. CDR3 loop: CASSLARSGVQETQYF. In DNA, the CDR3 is TGCGCCAGCAGCTTGGCCCGATCGGGGGTCCAAGAGACCCAGTACTTC.

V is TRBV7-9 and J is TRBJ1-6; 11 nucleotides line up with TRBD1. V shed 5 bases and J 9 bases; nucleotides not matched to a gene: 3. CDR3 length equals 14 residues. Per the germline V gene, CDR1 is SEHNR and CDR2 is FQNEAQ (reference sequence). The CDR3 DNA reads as TGTGCCAGCAGCCAAGGACAGGGGGCTTCACCCCTCCACTTT. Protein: CASSQGQGASPLHF.

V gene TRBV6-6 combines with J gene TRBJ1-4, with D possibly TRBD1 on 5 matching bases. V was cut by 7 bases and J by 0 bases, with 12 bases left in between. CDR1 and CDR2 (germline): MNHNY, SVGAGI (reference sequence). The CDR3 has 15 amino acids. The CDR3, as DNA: TGTGCCAGCACCCGATGGGGGGCAACTAATGAAAAACTGTTTTTT. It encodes CASTRWGATNEKLFF.

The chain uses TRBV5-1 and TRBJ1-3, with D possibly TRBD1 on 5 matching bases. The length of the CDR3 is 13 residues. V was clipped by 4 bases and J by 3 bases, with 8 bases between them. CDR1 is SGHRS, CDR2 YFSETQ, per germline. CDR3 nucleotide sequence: TGCGCCAGCAGCGGAGGGGATGGAAACACCATATATTTT. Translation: CASSGGDGNTIYF.

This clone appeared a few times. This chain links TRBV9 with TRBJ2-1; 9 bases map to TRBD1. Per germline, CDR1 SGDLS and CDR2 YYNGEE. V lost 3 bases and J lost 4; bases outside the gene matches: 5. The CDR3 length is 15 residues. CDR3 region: CASSAGTGTYNEQFF. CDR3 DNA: TGTGCCAGCAGCGCCGGGACAGGGACTTACAATGAGCAGTTCTTC.

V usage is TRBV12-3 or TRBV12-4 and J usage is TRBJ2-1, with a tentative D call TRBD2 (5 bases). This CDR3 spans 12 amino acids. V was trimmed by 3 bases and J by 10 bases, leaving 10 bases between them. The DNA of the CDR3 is TGTGCCAGCAGTTTTGATAGGAGGGAGCAGTTCTTC. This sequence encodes CASSFDRREQFF.

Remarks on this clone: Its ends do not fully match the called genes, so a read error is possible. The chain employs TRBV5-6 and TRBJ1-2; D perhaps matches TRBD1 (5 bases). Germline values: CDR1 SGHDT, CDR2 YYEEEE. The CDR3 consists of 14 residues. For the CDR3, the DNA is TGTGCCAGCAGCCTTCTTGGATACGAAGACAGTCCCGGCTTC. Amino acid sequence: CASSLLGYEDSPGF.

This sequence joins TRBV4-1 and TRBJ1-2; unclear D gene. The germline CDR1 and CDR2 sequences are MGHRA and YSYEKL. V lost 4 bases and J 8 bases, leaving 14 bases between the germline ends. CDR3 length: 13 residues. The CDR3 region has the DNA TGCGCCAGCAGCCCTGAGGGTAATAGCGGCTACACCTTC. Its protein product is CASSPEGNSGYTF.

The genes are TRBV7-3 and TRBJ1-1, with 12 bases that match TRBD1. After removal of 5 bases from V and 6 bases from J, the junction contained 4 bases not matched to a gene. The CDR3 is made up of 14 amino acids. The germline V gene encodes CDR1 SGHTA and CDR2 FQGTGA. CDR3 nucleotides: TGTGCCAGCAGCCCCGGGACAGGGGGCTCTGAAGCTTTCTTT. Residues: CASSPGTGGSEAFF.

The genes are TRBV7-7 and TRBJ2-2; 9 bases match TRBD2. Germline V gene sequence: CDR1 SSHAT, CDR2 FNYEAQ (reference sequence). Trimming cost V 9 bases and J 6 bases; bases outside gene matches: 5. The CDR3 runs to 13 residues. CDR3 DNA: TGTGCCAGTTCGGGACTAGCAGCCGGGGAGCTGTTTTTT. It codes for CASSGLAAGELFF.

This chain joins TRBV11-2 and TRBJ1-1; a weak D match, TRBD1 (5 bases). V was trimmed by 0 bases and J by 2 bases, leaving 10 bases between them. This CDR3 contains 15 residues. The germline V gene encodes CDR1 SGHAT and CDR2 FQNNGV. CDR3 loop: CASSLEGPINTEAFF. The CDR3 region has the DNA TGTGCCAGCAGCTTAGAGGGGCCGATAAACACTGAAGCTTTCTTT.

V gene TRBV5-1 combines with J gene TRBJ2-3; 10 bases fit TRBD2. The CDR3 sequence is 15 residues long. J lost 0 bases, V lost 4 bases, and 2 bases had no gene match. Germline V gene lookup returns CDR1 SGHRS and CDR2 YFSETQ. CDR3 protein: CASSILAGSTDTQYF. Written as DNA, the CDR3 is TGCGCCAGCAGCATACTAGCGGGGAGCACAGATACGCAGTATTTT.

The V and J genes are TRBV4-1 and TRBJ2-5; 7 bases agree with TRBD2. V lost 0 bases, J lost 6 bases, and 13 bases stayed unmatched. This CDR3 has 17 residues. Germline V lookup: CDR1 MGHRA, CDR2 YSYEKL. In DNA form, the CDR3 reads TGCGCCAGCAGCCAAGAAGGTCGGGGGGACCATTTAAAGACCCAGTACTTC. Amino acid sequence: CASSQEGRGDHLKTQYF.

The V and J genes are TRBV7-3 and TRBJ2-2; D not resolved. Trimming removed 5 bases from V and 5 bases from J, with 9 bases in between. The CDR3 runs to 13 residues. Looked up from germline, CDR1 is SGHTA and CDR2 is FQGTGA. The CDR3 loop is CASSPRGTGELFF. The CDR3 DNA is TGTGCCAGCAGCCCTAGAGGAACCGGGGAGCTGTTTTTT.

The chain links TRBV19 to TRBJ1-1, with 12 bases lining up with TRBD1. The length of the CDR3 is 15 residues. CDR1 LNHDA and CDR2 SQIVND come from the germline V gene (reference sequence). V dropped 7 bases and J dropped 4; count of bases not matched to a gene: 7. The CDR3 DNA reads TGTGCCAGTATCCCGGGACAGGGGGCTAGCACTGAAGCTTTCTTT. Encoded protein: CASIPGQGASTEAFF. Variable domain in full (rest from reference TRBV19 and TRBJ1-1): DGGITQSPKYLFRKEGQNVTLSCEQNLNHDAMYWYRQDPGQGLRLIYYSQIVNDFQKGDIAEGYSVSREKKESFPLTVTSAQKNPTAFYLCASIPGQGASTEAFFGQGTRLTVV.

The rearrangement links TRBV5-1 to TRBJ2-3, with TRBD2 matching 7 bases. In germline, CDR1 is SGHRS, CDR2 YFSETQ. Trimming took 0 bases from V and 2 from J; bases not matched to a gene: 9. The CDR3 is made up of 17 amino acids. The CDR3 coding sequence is TGCGCCAGCAGCTTGGAGGGAGGGAGACGTACCACAGATACGCAGTATTTT. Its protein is CASSLEGGRRTTDTQYF.

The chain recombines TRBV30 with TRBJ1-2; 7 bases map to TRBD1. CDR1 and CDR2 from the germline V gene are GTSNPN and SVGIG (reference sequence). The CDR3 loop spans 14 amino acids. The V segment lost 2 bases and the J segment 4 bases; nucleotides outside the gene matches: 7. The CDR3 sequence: CAWSFRTGVYGYTF. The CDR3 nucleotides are TGTGCCTGGAGTTTCCGGACAGGTGTCTATGGCTACACCTTC.

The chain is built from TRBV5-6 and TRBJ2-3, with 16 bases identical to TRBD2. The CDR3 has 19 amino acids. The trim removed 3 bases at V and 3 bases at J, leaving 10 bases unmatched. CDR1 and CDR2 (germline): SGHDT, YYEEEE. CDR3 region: CASSSAGTSGGAVTDTQYF. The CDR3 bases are TGTGCCAGCAGCTCTGCCGGGACTAGCGGGGGGGCGGTTACAGATACGCAGTATTTT.

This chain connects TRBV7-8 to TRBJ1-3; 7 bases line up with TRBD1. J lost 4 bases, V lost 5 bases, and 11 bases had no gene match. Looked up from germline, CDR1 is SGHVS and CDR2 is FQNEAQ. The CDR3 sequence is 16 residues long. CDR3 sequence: CASSERDSLAGNTIYF. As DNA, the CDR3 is TGTGCCAGCAGCGAAAGGGACAGCTTAGCCGGAAACACCATATATTTT.

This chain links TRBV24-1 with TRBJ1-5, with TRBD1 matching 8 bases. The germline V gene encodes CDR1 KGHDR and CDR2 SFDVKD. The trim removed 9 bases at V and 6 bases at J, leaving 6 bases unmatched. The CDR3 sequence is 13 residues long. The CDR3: CATEGQGGQPQHF. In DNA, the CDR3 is TGTGCCACCGAAGGACAGGGAGGTCAGCCCCAGCATTTT.

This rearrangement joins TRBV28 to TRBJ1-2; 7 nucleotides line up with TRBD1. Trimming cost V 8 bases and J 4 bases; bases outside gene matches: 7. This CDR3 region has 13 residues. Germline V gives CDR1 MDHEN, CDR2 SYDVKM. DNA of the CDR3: TGTGCCAGCCAGGACAGGAGCTTCTATGGCTACACCTTC. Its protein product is CASQDRSFYGYTF.

CDR3 loop: CASRPGLAVQETQYF. CDR3 DNA sequence: TGTGCCAGTAGACCGGGACTAGCGGTTCAAGAGACCCAGTACTTC. V and J are TRBV19 and TRBJ2-5; 11 bases are shared with TRBD2. Germline V gene data show CDR1 as LNHDA and CDR2 as SQIVND (reference sequence). The trim removed 6 bases at V and 2 bases at J, leaving 5 bases unmatched. The CDR3 has 15 residues.

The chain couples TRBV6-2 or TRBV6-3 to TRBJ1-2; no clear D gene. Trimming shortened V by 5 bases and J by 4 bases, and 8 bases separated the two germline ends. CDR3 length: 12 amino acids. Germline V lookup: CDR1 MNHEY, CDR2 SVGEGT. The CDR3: CASSDTAYGYTF. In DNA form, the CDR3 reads TGTGCCAGCAGTGACACGGCCTATGGCTACACCTTC.

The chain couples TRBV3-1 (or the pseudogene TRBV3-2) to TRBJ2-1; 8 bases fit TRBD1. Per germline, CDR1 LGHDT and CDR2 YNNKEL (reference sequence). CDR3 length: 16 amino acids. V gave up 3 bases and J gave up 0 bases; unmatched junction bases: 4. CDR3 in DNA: TGTGCCAGCAGCCACCTGGACAGGGTCTCCTACAATGAGCAGTTCTTC. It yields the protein CASSHLDRVSYNEQFF.

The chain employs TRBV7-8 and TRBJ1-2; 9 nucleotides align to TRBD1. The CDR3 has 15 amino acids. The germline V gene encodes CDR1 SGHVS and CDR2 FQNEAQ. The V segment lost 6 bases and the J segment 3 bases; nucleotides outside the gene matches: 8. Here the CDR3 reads CASSPGTGLDYGYTF. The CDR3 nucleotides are TGTGCCAGCAGTCCCGGGACAGGGTTGGACTATGGCTACACCTTC.